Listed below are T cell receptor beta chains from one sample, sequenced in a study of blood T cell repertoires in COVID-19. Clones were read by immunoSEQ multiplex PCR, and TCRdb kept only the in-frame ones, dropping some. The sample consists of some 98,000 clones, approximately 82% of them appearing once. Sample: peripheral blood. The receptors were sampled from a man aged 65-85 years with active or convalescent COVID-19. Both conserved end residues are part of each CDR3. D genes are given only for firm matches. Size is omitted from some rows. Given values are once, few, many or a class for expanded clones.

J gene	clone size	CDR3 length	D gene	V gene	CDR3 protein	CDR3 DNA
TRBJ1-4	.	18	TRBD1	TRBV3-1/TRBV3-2	CASSQDFPGGPTNEKLFF	TGTGCCAGCAGCCAAGACTTCCCAGGGGGCCCAACTAATGAAAAACTGTTTTTT
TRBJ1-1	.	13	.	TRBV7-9	CASSFLSRLEAFF	TGTGCCAGCAGCTTCCTCAGTAGACTTGAAGCTTTCTTT
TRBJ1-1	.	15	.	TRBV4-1	CASSQADRMNTEAFF	TGCGCCAGCAGCCAAGCAGACAGGATGAACACTGAAGCTTTCTTT
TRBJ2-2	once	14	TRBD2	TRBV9	CASSEGLAAGELFF	TGTGCCAGCAGCGAGGGACTAGCGGCCGGGGAGCTGTTTTTT
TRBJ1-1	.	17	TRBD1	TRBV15	CATSRGQGVPGVAEAFF	TGTGCCACCAGCAGAGGACAGGGGGTACCAGGGGTAGCTGAAGCTTTCTTT
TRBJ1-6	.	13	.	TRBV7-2	CASSATNNSPLHF	TGTGCCAGCAGCGCAACTAATAATTCACCCCTCCACTTT
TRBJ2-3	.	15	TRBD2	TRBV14	CASLPSGTSLDTQYF	TGTGCCAGTCTCCCCTCCGGGACTAGCCTCGATACGCAGTATTTT
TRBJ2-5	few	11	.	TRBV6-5	CALKSGETQYF	TGTGCCCTTAAATCGGGGGAGACCCAGTACTTC
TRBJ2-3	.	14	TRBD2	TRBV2	CASLQRGFQDTQYF	TGTGCCAGCCTCCAGCGGGGATTTCAAGATACGCAGTATTTT
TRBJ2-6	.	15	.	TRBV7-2	CASSLVYSGANVLTF	TGTGCCAGCAGCTTAGTGTATTCTGGGGCCAACGTCCTGACTTTC
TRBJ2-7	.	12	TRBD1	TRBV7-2	CASSSTGGEQYF	TGTGCCAGCAGCTCGACAGGGGGCGAGCAGTACTTC
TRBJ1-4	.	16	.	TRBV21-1	CASNPAGPQLNEKLFF	TGTGCCAGCAACCCGGCAGGCCCCCAACTGAATGAAAAACTGTTTTTT
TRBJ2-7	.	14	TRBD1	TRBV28	CASSLVGTEKEQYF	TGTGCCAGCAGTTTAGTTGGGACAGAAAAAGAGCAGTACTTC
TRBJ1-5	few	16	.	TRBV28	CASTPPGTNSNQPQHF	TGTGCCAGCACTCCCCCTGGGACTAATAGCAATCAGCCCCAGCATTTT
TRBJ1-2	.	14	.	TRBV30	CAWSVTGLTYGYTF	TGTGCCTGGAGTGTAACAGGGTTGACCTATGGCTACACCTTC
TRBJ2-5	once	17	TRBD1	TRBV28	CASSPQTLDRGGQTQYF	TGTGCCAGCAGTCCCCAAACCCTGGACAGGGGGGGACAGACCCAGTACTTC
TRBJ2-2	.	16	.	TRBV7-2	CASSFAGTPNTGELFF	TGTGCCAGCAGCTTCGCGGGCACGCCGAACACCGGGGAGCTGTTTTTT
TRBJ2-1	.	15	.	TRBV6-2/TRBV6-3	CASSYSSYARNEQFF	TGTGCCAGCAGTTACTCTTCGTACGCGCGCAATGAGCAGTTCTTC
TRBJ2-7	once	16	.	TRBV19	CASSMGGTGGSYEQYF	TGTGCCAGTAGTATGGGGGGGACAGGAGGATCCTACGAGCAGTACTTC
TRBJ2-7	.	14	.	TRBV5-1	CASSLGRGVVEQYF	TGCGCCAGCAGCTTGGGGCGGGGAGTAGTCGAGCAGTACTTC
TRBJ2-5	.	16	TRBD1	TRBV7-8	CASSSGTAADVAPQYF	TGTGCCAGCAGCTCGGGGACAGCTGCGGACGTTGCTCCCCAGTACTTC
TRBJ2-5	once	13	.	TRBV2	CASTLEYQETQYF	TGTGCCAGCACACTAGAGTACCAAGAGACCCAGTACTTC
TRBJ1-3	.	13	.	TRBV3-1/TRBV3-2	CASGKGVGNTIYF	TGTGCCAGCGGAAAGGGGGTCGGAAACACCATATATTTT
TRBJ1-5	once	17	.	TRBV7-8	CASSLGRGIRSNQPQHF	TGTGCCAGCAGCTTAGGAAGGGGGATCCGTAGCAATCAGCCCCAGCATTTT
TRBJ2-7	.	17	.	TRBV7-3	CASSPTLGGFIPYEQYF	TGTGCCAGCAGTCCCACCTTGGGGGGTTTTATCCCCTACGAGCAGTACTTC
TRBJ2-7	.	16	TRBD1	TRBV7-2	CASSPRGPTGGYEQYF	TGTGCCAGCAGCCCGAGGGGGCCGACAGGGGGCTACGAGCAGTACTTC
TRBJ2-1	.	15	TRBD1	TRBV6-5	CASSPTGGTYNEQFF	TGTGCCAGCAGCCCGACAGGGGGCACCTACAATGAGCAGTTCTTC
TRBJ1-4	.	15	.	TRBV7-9	CASSLGGASLEKLFF	TGTGCCAGCAGCTTAGGGGGCGCATCCCTCGAAAAACTGTTTTTT
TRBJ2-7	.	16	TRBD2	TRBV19	CASSTLYEGGSYEQYF	TGTGCCAGTAGTACCCTTTATGAGGGAGGGTCCTACGAGCAGTACTTC
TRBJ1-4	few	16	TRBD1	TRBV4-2	CASSQGDRGTNEKLFF	TGTGCCAGCAGCCAAGGGGACAGGGGAACTAATGAAAAACTGTTTTTT
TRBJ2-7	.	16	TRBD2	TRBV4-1	CASSQGLGTSSYEQYF	TGCGCCAGCAGCCAAGGTCTGGGGACTAGTTCCTACGAGCAGTACTTC
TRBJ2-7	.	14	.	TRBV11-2	CASSLFYGDYEQYF	TGTGCCAGCAGCTTGTTCTACGGAGACTACGAGCAGTACTTC
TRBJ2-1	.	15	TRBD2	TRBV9	CASSVEGLAARRQFF	TGTGCCAGCAGCGTAGAGGGACTAGCGGCTAGAAGGCAGTTCTTC
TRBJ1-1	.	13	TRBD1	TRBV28	CASRGQGAIEAFF	TGTGCCAGCAGAGGACAGGGGGCTATTGAAGCTTTCTTT
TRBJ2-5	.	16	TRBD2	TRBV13	CASSLDLAGGTETQYF	TGTGCCAGCAGCTTAGACCTAGCGGGGGGAACTGAGACCCAGTACTTC
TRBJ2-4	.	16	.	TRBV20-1	CSASPHQGLGQNIQYF	TGCAGTGCTAGTCCGCACCAGGGGTTGGGCCAAAACATTCAGTACTTC
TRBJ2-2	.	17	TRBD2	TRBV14	CASSLIRPREITGELFF	TGTGCCAGCAGCCTAATACGTCCGCGGGAGATAACCGGGGAGCTGTTTTTT
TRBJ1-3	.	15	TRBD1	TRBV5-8	CASSRTGEGGNTIYF	TGTGCCAGCAGCCGAACAGGGGAAGGAGGAAACACCATATATTTT
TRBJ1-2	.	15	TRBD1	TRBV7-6	CASSKTGDATYGYTF	TGTGCCAGCAGCAAAACAGGGGACGCAACCTATGGCTACACCTTC
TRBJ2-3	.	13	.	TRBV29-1	CSSATGLTDTQYF	TGCAGTTCTGCGACAGGTCTCACAGATACGCAGTATTTT
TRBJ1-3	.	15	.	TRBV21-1	CASNIRTVSGNTIYF	TGTGCCAGCAACATCCGGACAGTCTCTGGAAACACCATATATTTT
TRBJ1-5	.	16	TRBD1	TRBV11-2	CASSVTGGAGNQPQHF	TGTGCCAGCAGCGTAACAGGGGGCGCGGGCAATCAGCCCCAGCATTTT
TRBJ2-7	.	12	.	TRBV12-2	CASRHEDYEQYF	TGTGCAAGTCGCCACGAGGATTACGAGCAGTACTTC
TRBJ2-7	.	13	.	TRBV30	CAWSQTTGAEQYF	TGTGCCTGGAGTCAAACGACAGGAGCCGAGCAGTACTTC
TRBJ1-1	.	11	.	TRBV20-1	CSARGGYEAFF	TGCAGTGCTAGGGGGGGGTACGAAGCTTTCTTT
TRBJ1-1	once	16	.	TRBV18	CASSPHPGRVNTEAFF	TGTGCCAGCTCACCACATCCAGGGCGTGTGAACACTGAAGCTTTCTTT
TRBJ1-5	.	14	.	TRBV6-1	CASSEGQGNQPQHF	TGTGCCAGCAGTGAAGGGCAGGGAAATCAGCCCCAGCATTTT
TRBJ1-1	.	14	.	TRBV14	CASSQDLRVTEAFF	TGTGCCAGCAGCCAAGATCTCAGGGTTACTGAAGCTTTCTTT
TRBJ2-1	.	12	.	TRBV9	CASSPRESRQFF	TGTGCCAGCAGCCCCCGCGAGAGCCGGCAGTTCTTC